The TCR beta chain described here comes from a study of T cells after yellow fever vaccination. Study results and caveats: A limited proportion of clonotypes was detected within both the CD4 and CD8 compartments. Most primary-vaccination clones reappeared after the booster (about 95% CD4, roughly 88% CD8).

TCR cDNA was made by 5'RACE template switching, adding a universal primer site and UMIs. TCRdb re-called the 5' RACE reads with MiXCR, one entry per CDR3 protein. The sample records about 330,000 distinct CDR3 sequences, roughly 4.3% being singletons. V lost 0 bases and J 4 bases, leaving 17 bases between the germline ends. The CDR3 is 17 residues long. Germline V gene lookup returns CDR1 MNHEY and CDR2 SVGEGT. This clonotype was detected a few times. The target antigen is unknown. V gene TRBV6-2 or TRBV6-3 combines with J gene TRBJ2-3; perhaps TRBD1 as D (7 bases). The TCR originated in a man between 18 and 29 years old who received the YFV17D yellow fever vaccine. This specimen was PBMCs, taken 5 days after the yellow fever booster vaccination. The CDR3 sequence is CASSYSEGARAADTQYF. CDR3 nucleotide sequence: TGTGCCAGCAGTTACTCGGAGGGGGCGAGAGCGGCAGATACGCAGTATTTT.